This is a list of T cell receptor beta chains from one sample in a study of CD4+ T cells in melanoma. The method was immunoSEQ multiplex PCR; TCRdb's version includes in-frame clones alone and lacks a portion of them. The sample yields roughly 3,600 clones, about 80% seen once. Sequenced input: tumor tissue. Receptors originate from a human donor with melanoma. CDR3s include the opening cysteine and the closing phenylalanine or tryptophan. The order of the fields is J gene, V gene, clone size, D gene, CDR3 protein, CDR3 DNA. A D gene is named only where the DNA matches it firmly. Clone size, where shown, is once, few, many, or a class for clones that have expanded.

>TRBJ2-1|TRBV29-1|.|.
CSVVSGELSYNEQFF
TGCAGCGTTGTGTCGGGCGAACTCTCCTACAATGAGCAGTTCTTC
>TRBJ2-7|TRBV28|.|.
CASRGIIFYEQYF
TGTGCCAGCAGGGGGATTATTTTCTACGAGCAGTACTTC
>TRBJ1-5|TRBV19|.|.
CASSISENSNQPQHF
TGTGCCAGTAGTATCTCCGAAAATAGCAATCAGCCCCAGCATTTT
>TRBJ2-1|TRBV11-3|.|.
CASSLGHNEQFF
TGTGCCAGCAGTTTAGGGCACAATGAGCAGTTCTTC
>TRBJ2-5|TRBV6-5|.|.
CASSQYRAQGTQYF
TGTGCCAGCAGTCAATACAGGGCTCAGGGTACCCAGTACTTC
>TRBJ2-2|TRBV7-9|large|TRBD2
CASSLGGLELFF
TGTGCCAGCAGCTTGGGGGGGTTGGAGCTGTTTTTT
>TRBJ1-2|TRBV7-2|.|TRBD1
CASTSRQGVPYGYTF
TGTGCCAGCACCTCAAGACAGGGGGTACCCTATGGCTACACCTTC
>TRBJ1-1|TRBV5-4|medium-sized|.
CASSLVMNTEAFF
TGTGCCAGCAGCTTGGTGATGAACACTGAAGCTTTCTTT
>TRBJ2-2|TRBV6-7|.|TRBD1
CASSHSPGQGSNTGELFF
TGTGCCAGCAGTCACTCCCCGGGACAGGGTTCGAACACCGGGGAGCTGTTTTTT
>TRBJ2-2|TRBV6-5|.|.
CASSYPRTGELFF
TGTGCCAGCAGTTACCCGAGGACGGGGGAGCTGTTTTTT
>TRBJ1-6|TRBV25-1|.|.
CASSVGLEGSPLHF
TGTGCCAGCAGTGTGGGTCTGGAGGGTTCACCCCTCCACTTT
>TRBJ2-3|TRBV14|.|TRBD2
CASSQERLAGGSTDTQYF
TGTGCCAGCAGCCAAGAGCGGCTAGCGGGGGGGAGCACAGATACGCAGTATTTT
>TRBJ2-1|TRBV5-1|.|.
CASSFGSGYNEQFF
TGCGCCAGCAGCTTTGGCTCGGGTTACAATGAGCAGTTCTTC
>TRBJ2-5|TRBV25-1|.|TRBD2
CASSELLAGAQETQYF
TGTGCCAGCAGTGAATTGCTAGCGGGAGCCCAAGAGACCCAGTACTTC
>TRBJ2-5|TRBV7-2|few|.
CASSLEGVGGETQYF
TGTGCCAGCAGCTTAGAGGGAGTTGGGGGGGAGACCCAGTACTTC
>TRBJ2-2|TRBV28|.|TRBD1
CASSLAGGNGELFF
TGTGCCAGCAGTTTGGCAGGGGGCAATGGGGAGCTGTTTTTT
>TRBJ2-2|TRBV7-8|.|TRBD2
CASRARGGTNTGELFF
TGTGCCAGCAGGGCCCGGGGGGGGACGAACACCGGGGAGCTGTTTTTT
>TRBJ2-1|TRBV19|few|TRBD1
CASTPDRDKYNEQFF
TGTGCCAGTACCCCGGACAGGGATAAATACAATGAGCAGTTCTTC
>TRBJ2-7|TRBV4-1|.|TRBD1
CASSRGTGSYEQYF
TGCGCCAGCAGCCGAGGGACAGGCTCCTACGAGCAGTACTTC
>TRBJ2-7|TRBV7-2|large|.
CASSLRDPFYEQYF
TGTGCCAGCAGCCTCCGGGACCCCTTTTACGAGCAGTACTTC
>TRBJ2-3|TRBV28|.|TRBD2
CASSLHGLGVSDTQYF
TGTGCCAGCAGTTTACACGGACTAGGTGTCTCAGATACGCAGTATTTT
>TRBJ2-7|TRBV7-9|.|.
CASSLGDSYEQYF
TGTGCCAGCAGCTTAGGGGACTCCTACGAGCAGTACTTC
>TRBJ1-3|TRBV7-9|.|.
CASSVRRTSWGNTIYF
TGTGCCAGCAGCGTCCGGAGGACTTCTTGGGGAAACACCATATATTTT
>TRBJ2-5|TRBV5-4|.|.
CASSLSGETQYF
TGTGCCAGCAGCTTATCTGGAGAGACCCAGTACTTC
>TRBJ1-5|TRBV6-6|.|TRBD1
CASSYRQGANQPQHF
TGTGCCAGCAGTTATAGGCAGGGGGCAAATCAGCCCCAGCATTTT
>TRBJ2-7|TRBV6-1|.|.
CASSETPWYEQYF
TGTGCCAGCAGTGAAACCCCCTGGTACGAGCAGTACTTC
>TRBJ2-3|TRBV5-4|.|.
CASSLRADTQYF
TGTGCCAGCAGCTTGCGGGCAGATACGCAGTATTTT
>TRBJ2-5|TRBV9|.|.
CASSVVGSGPQETQYF
TGTGCCAGCAGCGTAGTAGGTAGCGGCCCCCAAGAGACCCAGTACTTC
>TRBJ1-2|TRBV7-2|.|.
CASSLSNANYGYTF
TGTGCCAGCAGTCTCAGCAACGCTAACTATGGCTACACCTTC
>TRBJ2-7|TRBV7-2|.|.
CASSFGSYEQYF
TGTGCCAGCAGCTTTGGCTCCTACGAGCAGTACTTC
>TRBJ1-6|TRBV19|.|TRBD1
CASRDRGFNSPLHF
TGTGCCAGTAGGGACAGGGGCTTTAATTCACCCCTCCACTTT
>TRBJ1-6|TRBV4-2|.|.
CASSRDRRSYNSPLHF
TGTGCCAGCAGCCGAGACAGGCGATCCTATAATTCACCCCTCCACTTT
>TRBJ2-7|TRBV10-3|once|.
CAISESRDNIYEQYF
TGTGCCATCAGTGAGTCCCGGGACAACATCTACGAGCAGTACTTC
>TRBJ1-2|TRBV29-1|.|.
CSVVSRVGGNYGYTF
TGCAGCGTTGTCTCTAGGGTAGGCGGTAACTATGGCTACACCTTC
>TRBJ2-7|TRBV29-1|medium-sized|TRBD2
CSVESLAGGQAYEQYF
TGCAGCGTTGAGTCACTAGCGGGAGGGCAGGCCTACGAGCAGTACTTC
>TRBJ2-1|TRBV6-4|few|TRBD2
CASSGTSGGAHEQFF
TGTGCCAGCAGTGGTACTAGCGGGGGGGCACATGAGCAGTTCTTC
>TRBJ2-1|TRBV6-1|.|TRBD2
CASSDGAGGTNEQFF
TGTGCCAGCAGTGATGGGGCGGGAGGTACAAATGAGCAGTTCTTC
>TRBJ2-1|TRBV6-4|.|TRBD2
CASSPGTSGNNEQFF
TGTGCCAGCAGTCCCGGGACTAGCGGAAACAATGAGCAGTTCTTC
>TRBJ1-6|TRBV11-1|.|.
CASSSTQGFAPLHF
TGTGCCAGCAGCTCGACCCAGGGTTTCGCACCCCTCCACTTT
>TRBJ2-5|TRBV6-6|few|.
CASTSQGAQYF
TGTGCCAGCACCTCCCAAGGGGCCCAGTACTTC
>TRBJ2-7|TRBV2|.|TRBD1
CASSTPGQGAYEQYF
TGTGCCAGCAGTACTCCGGGACAGGGGGCCTACGAGCAGTACTTC